The rows below give T cell receptor beta chains drawn from one sample of a study of radiotherapy plus CTLA-4 blockade in lung cancer. Only in-frame clones appear in the TCRdb table, and some are missing; sequencing was by immunoSEQ multiplex PCR. The table has some 46,000 clones, 75% to 90% seen once. The sample consisted of peripheral blood, taken from a patient treated with radiotherapy plus ipilimumab. The receptors were gathered from a human donor with non-small cell lung cancer who had stable disease on radiotherapy plus ipilimumab. The CDR3 runs from the conserved cysteine through the conserved F or W. The order of the fields is CDR3 protein, CDR3 DNA, J gene, V gene, D gene, clone size. The D gene is left open where the match is weak. Clone sizes are given selectively: once, few, many, or a class where the clone is expanded.

CDR3: CASSQELGGRNEQFF
DNA: TGCGCCAGCAGCCAAGAGCTAGGAGGGAGGAATGAGCAGTTCTTC
J: TRBJ2-1
V: TRBV4-3
D: .
size: .

CDR3: CASSATGGPHTQYF
DNA: TGTGCCAGCAGCGCCACGGGAGGGCCGCATACGCAGTATTTT
J: TRBJ2-3
V: TRBV7-9
D: TRBD2
size: .

CDR3: CASSFNRVGTEAFF
DNA: TGTGCCAGCAGCTTTAACAGGGTTGGCACTGAAGCTTTCTTT
J: TRBJ1-1
V: TRBV11-2
D: .
size: .

CDR3: CATSSDRAIYEQYF
DNA: TGTGCCACCAGCAGTGACAGGGCTATCTACGAGCAGTACTTC
J: TRBJ2-7
V: TRBV15
D: TRBD1
size: few

CDR3: CASNLEAALTYEQYF
DNA: TGTGCCAGCAACTTGGAGGCGGCCTTAACCTACGAGCAGTACTTC
J: TRBJ2-7
V: TRBV5-4
D: .
size: .

CDR3: CASSQVLPETQYF
DNA: TGCGCCAGCAGCCAAGTTCTTCCAGAGACCCAGTACTTC
J: TRBJ2-5
V: TRBV4-1
D: .
size: .

CDR3: CASSPSMNTEAFF
DNA: TGTGCCAGTAGTCCGAGTATGAACACTGAAGCTTTCTTT
J: TRBJ1-1
V: TRBV19
D: .
size: .

CDR3: CASSEALTGAGYGYTF
DNA: TGTGCCAGCAGTGAAGCCCTTACAGGGGCGGGCTATGGCTACACCTTC
J: TRBJ1-2
V: TRBV6-1
D: TRBD1
size: .

CDR3: CASSWSGSAYEQYF
DNA: TGTGCCAGCAGCTGGAGCGGGAGCGCCTACGAGCAGTACTTC
J: TRBJ2-7
V: TRBV7-9
D: TRBD2
size: .

CDR3: CASSLGDRGNTIYF
DNA: TGTGCCAGCAGCTTGGGGGACAGGGGAAACACCATATATTTT
J: TRBJ1-3
V: TRBV5-6
D: TRBD1
size: .

CDR3: CASSRASAPAETQYF
DNA: TGTGCCAGTAGTAGGGCTAGCGCTCCTGCAGAGACCCAGTACTTC
J: TRBJ2-5
V: TRBV19
D: .
size: .

CDR3: CASSLALAGGATGELFF
DNA: TGCGCCAGCAGCTTGGCACTAGCGGGAGGAGCCACCGGGGAGCTGTTTTTT
J: TRBJ2-2
V: TRBV5-1
D: TRBD2
size: .

CDR3: CASSGSRQRGYTDTQYF
DNA: TGTGCCAGCAGCGGAAGCCGCCAGCGGGGATACACAGATACGCAGTATTTT
J: TRBJ2-3
V: TRBV5-4
D: TRBD2
size: .

CDR3: CASSPVGGELFF
DNA: TGTGCCAGCAGCCCAGTTGGCGGGGAGCTGTTTTTT
J: TRBJ2-2
V: TRBV27
D: .
size: .

CDR3: CASSPRGRGEKLFF
DNA: TGTGCCAGCTCACCACGGGGGCGCGGTGAAAAACTGTTTTTT
J: TRBJ1-4
V: TRBV18
D: .
size: .

CDR3: CASSSSGRSTDTQYF
DNA: TGTGCCAGCAGTTCAAGCGGGAGGAGCACAGATACGCAGTATTTT
J: TRBJ2-3
V: TRBV7-3
D: TRBD2
size: once

CDR3: CAISDLTGGQPYEQYF
DNA: TGTGCCATCAGTGACTTGACAGGGGGCCAACCCTACGAGCAGTACTTC
J: TRBJ2-7
V: TRBV10-3
D: TRBD1
size: .

CDR3: CASSHPQRVIAGVSYNEQFF
DNA: TGCGCCAGCAGTCACCCCCAGAGGGTGATAGCGGGAGTTTCCTACAATGAGCAGTTCTTC
J: TRBJ2-1
V: TRBV23-1
D: TRBD2
size: once

CDR3: CSVEVGRVWNEQFF
DNA: TGCAGCGTTGAGGTCGGGAGGGTATGGAATGAGCAGTTCTTC
J: TRBJ2-1
V: TRBV29-1
D: TRBD2
size: .

CDR3: CASSLSTLAGVGELFF
DNA: TGTGCCAGCAGCTTATCCACACTAGCGGGAGTAGGGGAGCTGTTTTTT
J: TRBJ2-2
V: TRBV7-3
D: TRBD2
size: .

CDR3: CASSRGDRARGQPQHF
DNA: TGTGCCAGCAGTAGGGGGGACAGGGCGCGGGGTCAGCCCCAGCATTTT
J: TRBJ1-5
V: TRBV28
D: TRBD1
size: .

CDR3: CASSFGGSNEKLFF
DNA: TGCGCCAGCAGCTTCGGGGGGTCTAATGAAAAACTGTTTTTT
J: TRBJ1-4
V: TRBV5-1
D: .
size: .

CDR3: CAGAFAGAWETQYF
DNA: TGTGCCGGAGCGTTCGCGGGGGCCTGGGAGACCCAGTACTTC
J: TRBJ2-5
V: TRBV7-9
D: .
size: .

CDR3: CASTVDSGRAEDTQYF
DNA: TGTGCCAGCACAGTGGATAGCGGGAGGGCCGAGGATACGCAGTATTTT
J: TRBJ2-3
V: TRBV27
D: TRBD2
size: .

CDR3: CASSLNTARNTEAFF
DNA: TGTGCCAGCAGTTTGAACACAGCCCGGAACACTGAAGCTTTCTTT
J: TRBJ1-1
V: TRBV27
D: .
size: .

CDR3: CASSIESWADNTDTQYF
DNA: TGTGCCAGTAGTATAGAGAGCTGGGCAGACAACACAGATACGCAGTATTTT
J: TRBJ2-3
V: TRBV19
D: .
size: .

CDR3: CASSPEGTGADTIYF
DNA: TGTGCCAGCAGCCCAGAGGGGACAGGGGCGGACACCATATATTTT
J: TRBJ1-3
V: TRBV7-2
D: TRBD1
size: .

CDR3: CASSMFRGPGGEQFF
DNA: TGTGCCAGTAGTATGTTCCGGGGTCCCGGGGGTGAGCAGTTCTTC
J: TRBJ2-1
V: TRBV19
D: .
size: .

CDR3: CASSRQAGVTDTQYF
DNA: TGTGCCAGCAGCCGCCAGGCGGGAGTCACAGATACGCAGTATTTT
J: TRBJ2-3
V: TRBV5-6
D: TRBD2
size: .

CDR3: CASSLSAGGSAYNEQFF
DNA: TGTGCCAGCAGTTTATCGGCAGGCGGGAGCGCCTACAATGAGCAGTTCTTC
J: TRBJ2-1
V: TRBV27
D: TRBD2
size: once

CDR3: CASSQGRRSGEQYF
DNA: TGCGCCAGCAGCCAAGGGCGTAGATCAGGGGAGCAGTACTTC
J: TRBJ2-7
V: TRBV4-3
D: .
size: few

CDR3: CASSFPAGTYDYEQYF
DNA: TGTGCCAGCAGTTTCCCGGCGGGGACTTACGACTACGAGCAGTACTTC
J: TRBJ2-7
V: TRBV28
D: .
size: .

CDR3: CASSATSHGELFF
DNA: TGTGCCAGCAGCGCGACTAGCCACGGGGAGCTGTTTTTT
J: TRBJ2-2
V: TRBV7-2
D: TRBD2
size: .

CDR3: CASSVGMVGLAPIHEQYF
DNA: TGTGCCAGCAGCGTAGGTATGGTGGGACTAGCCCCCATCCACGAGCAGTACTTC
J: TRBJ2-7
V: TRBV9
D: TRBD2
size: .

CDR3: CASSSGLAYTYEQYF
DNA: TGTGCCAGCAGCTCTGGACTAGCGTACACCTACGAGCAGTACTTC
J: TRBJ2-7
V: TRBV7-2
D: TRBD2
size: .

CDR3: CASSPRGEYEQYF
DNA: TGTGCCAGCAGTCCTCGGGGGGAGTACGAGCAGTACTTC
J: TRBJ2-7
V: TRBV2
D: TRBD2
size: .

CDR3: CASSFTGGSNTEAFF
DNA: TGTGCCAGCAGTTTCACAGGGGGGTCCAACACTGAAGCTTTCTTT
J: TRBJ1-1
V: TRBV27
D: TRBD1
size: .

CDR3: CASRRTSGSLETQYF
DNA: TGTGCCAGCAGGCGGACTAGCGGGAGCCTGGAGACCCAGTACTTC
J: TRBJ2-5
V: TRBV2
D: TRBD2
size: .